What follows describes a single TCR beta chain. Authors' analysis steps: Using reference gene primer amplification, nucleated cell counts were estimated. Assay: immunoSEQ multiplex PCR; the TCRdb copy retains only in-frame clones and omits some. V and J calls plus clone size are reproduced from that table; the DNA served to infer D and trimming. Among 100,000 or so clones, just under 85% were seen once, and the ten largest hold around an eighth. The data belong to a study of blood T cell repertoires in COVID-19. Germline CDR1 is LGHDT and CDR2 is YNNKEL (reference sequence). The CDR3 is 17 residues long. With 1 base removed from V and 3 bases from J, the gap between germline ends came to 15 bases.

The chain joins TRBV3-1 (or the pseudogene TRBV3-2) to TRBJ2-2; maybe TRBD2 (5 bases). The origin of this receptor is a man between 50 and 59 years old with active or convalescent COVID-19. The sequenced material came from peripheral blood. The CDR3, as DNA: TGTGCCAGCAGCCAAGTGGTTTGGAGGTTAGACACCGGGGAGCTGTTTTTT. As protein: CASSQVVWRLDTGELFF.